A single T cell receptor beta chain is shown here with its context. Generated by immunoSEQ multiplex PCR, the TCRdb table keeps only in-frame clones and is missing some. The table lists some 2,000,000 clones, 85% to 95% of them singletons. The sample is drawn from a study of shared clonotypes between healthy human individuals. Germline-derived CDR1 and CDR2 are LGHNA and YNFKEQ. The length of the CDR3 is 16 residues. Trimming took 1 base from V and 4 from J, leaving 14 bases between them. Sequenced input: naive CD4+ T cells sorted from blood. Subset of the sample: CD45RA+ positively selected. The V call is TRBV4-2, the J call TRBJ2-1; tentative D call: TRBD2 (6 bases). This sequence was found in a man between 18 and 29 years old in good health. This chain's CDR3 is CASSQVFGGAYNEQFF. The DNA of the CDR3 is TGTGCCAGCAGCCAAGTTTTTGGCGGGGCTTACAATGAGCAGTTCTTC.